These T cell receptor beta chains were read from a single sample in a study of cytomegalovirus exposure and HLA in healthy donors. Some clones are missing from TCRdb's copy, which holds only in-frame ones; the method was immunoSEQ multiplex PCR. In the table there are approximately 110,000 clones, about 73% of which are singletons. The sample was PBMCs. The receptors were gathered from a woman in her 40s in good health and CMV-seropositive. Both conserved end residues are part of each CDR3. Expanded clones are given a class, and other clones once, few, many or no size at all.

size | V | CDR3
. | TRBV5-1 | CASSLRTSGGLYNEQFF
. | TRBV7-9 | CASSSGGLTDTQYF
once | TRBV25-1 | CASSDTGNQPQHF
. | TRBV11-3 | CASSPGQGAEAFF
few | TRBV25-1 | CASSRLAGQETQYF
once | TRBV29-1 | CSVLTTSSYNEQFF
. | TRBV29-1 | CSVVQGSYEQYF
. | TRBV19 | CASSIPGGMDGYTF
. | TRBV7-6 | CASSIKSPGELFF
. | TRBV5-1 | CASSPQTRNTEAFF
. | TRBV2 | CASNDLTNEKLFF
. | TRBV19 | CATYRGPGTEAFF
. | TRBV2 | CASSELAGGADTQYF
. | TRBV4-1 | CASSLLYWGGVQETQYF
. | TRBV7-8 | CASSLGGRVSEAFF
. | TRBV5-1 | CASRLGTSSSYEQYF
. | TRBV2 | CASNREDTGELFF
. | TRBV7-2 | CASSYTAEHNSPLHF
. | TRBV6-5 | CASRPPGTGFYEQYF
few | TRBV7-2 | CASSAGFGNTIYF
. | TRBV14 | CASSPHATGKGNTEAFF
. | TRBV7-2 | CASSLEVASLHF
. | TRBV5-1 | CASSSEVLAGVLDTQYF
. | TRBV7-2 | CASSLGQRPGENTEAFF
. | TRBV27 | CASMARGTYEQYF
. | TRBV29-1 | CSVAGGPNSPLHF
. | TRBV7-2 | CASSLGTGAYQPQHF
. | TRBV29-1 | CSVVILAGGTDTQYF
. | TRBV27 | CASSLSSYNSPLHF
few | TRBV14 | CASSPGFQGANTGELFF
. | TRBV15 | CATSTILGNTEAFF
. | TRBV5-1 | CASSVAGTTDEKLFF
. | TRBV7-2 | CASSPLQDRYAEAFF
. | TRBV15 | CATSRDGELAGADEQYF
. | TRBV5-4 | CASSSGQGDYGYTF
. | TRBV25-1 | CASSRFGEVNTEAFF
once | TRBV10-3 | CAISESGGPGQDEQYF
. | TRBV7-8 | CASSFGNRGWGESPLHF
. | TRBV2 | CASSYTSSYNEQFF
few | TRBV10-3 | CAISWDIGTEAFF
. | TRBV18 | CASSPRAGGPYEQYF
few | TRBV5-6 | CASSNQGDTQYF